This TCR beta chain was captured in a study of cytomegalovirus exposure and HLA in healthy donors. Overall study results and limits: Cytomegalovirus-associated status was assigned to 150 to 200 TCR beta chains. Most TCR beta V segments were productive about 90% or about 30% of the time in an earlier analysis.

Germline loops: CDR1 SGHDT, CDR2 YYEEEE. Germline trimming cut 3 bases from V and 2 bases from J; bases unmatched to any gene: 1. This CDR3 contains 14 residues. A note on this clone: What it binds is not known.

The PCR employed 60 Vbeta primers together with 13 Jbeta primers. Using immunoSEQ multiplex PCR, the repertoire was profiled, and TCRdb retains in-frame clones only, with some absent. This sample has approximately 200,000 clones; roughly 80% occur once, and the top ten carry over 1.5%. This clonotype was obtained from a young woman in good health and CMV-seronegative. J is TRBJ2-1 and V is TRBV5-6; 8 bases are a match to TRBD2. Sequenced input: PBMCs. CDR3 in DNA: TGTGCCAGCAGCTCGGGAGGGGCCTACAATGAGCAGTTCTTC. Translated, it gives CASSSGGAYNEQFF.